Listed below are T cell receptor beta chains from one sample, sequenced in a study of T cell responses to AZD1222 COVID-19 vaccine. Using immunoSEQ multiplex PCR, the repertoire was profiled, and TCRdb retains in-frame clones only, with some absent. The data hold more than 150,000 clones, with over 70% observed a single time. Sequenced material: peripheral blood, taken on day 0 of MenACWY control vaccination. The origin of the receptors is an adult in good health. The CDR3 runs from the conserved cysteine through the conserved F or W. Each record gives: D gene, CDR3 length, V gene, clone size, J gene, CDR3 DNA, CDR3 protein. The D gene is left open where the match is weak. The size field is filled for only some rows; it gives once, few, many or a size class.

NA	16	TRBV6-5	NA	TRBJ1-1	TGTGCCAGCAGTTACGGCTCCGGGACACTGAACACTGAAGCTTTCTTT	CASSYGSGTLNTEAFF
TRBD1	13	TRBV6-5	few	TRBJ1-1	TGTGCCAGCACCTGGCAGGGGGGCACTGAAGCTTTCTTT	CASTWQGGTEAFF
TRBD2	15	TRBV13	NA	TRBJ2-1	TGTGCCAGCAGGACTCGGGGGGGCCTCTACAATGAGCAGTTCTTC	CASRTRGGLYNEQFF
NA	12	TRBV12-3/TRBV12-4	NA	TRBJ1-1	TGTGCCAGCAGTTTATGGGGCACTGAAGCTTTCTTT	CASSLWGTEAFF
TRBD1	15	TRBV5-1	NA	TRBJ2-7	TGCGCCAGCAGCAAGGACAGGGTAGGCTCCTACGAGCAGTACTTC	CASSKDRVGSYEQYF
NA	15	TRBV11-2	NA	TRBJ2-7	TGTGCCAGCAGCTCCAGGAGCCGCGGGGCTGGCGAGCAGTACTTC	CASSSRSRGAGEQYF
TRBD2	14	TRBV16	NA	TRBJ2-7	TGTGCCAGCAGCCATAGCGGGGATTCCTACGAGCAGTACTTC	CASSHSGDSYEQYF
TRBD1	14	TRBV24-1	NA	TRBJ2-7	TGTGCCACCAGTGACTCGGGACAGATCTACGAGCAGTACTTC	CATSDSGQIYEQYF
NA	16	TRBV6-1	NA	TRBJ2-7	TGTGCCAGCAGTGAAGCGCTTCGGGCAGGGGAACACGAGCAGTACTTC	CASSEALRAGEHEQYF
TRBD2	15	TRBV28	NA	TRBJ2-7	TGTGCCAGCAACCGAGCGACTAGCGGGAGAGACGAGCAGTACTTC	CASNRATSGRDEQYF
NA	16	TRBV19	NA	TRBJ2-1	TGTGCCAGTAGTATAGATCTGGAGGCAGGTAAGAATGAGCAGTTCTTC	CASSIDLEAGKNEQFF
NA	14	TRBV9	once	TRBJ1-2	TGTGCCAGCAGCGTAGCAAGGGTGGAAGACGGCTACACCTTC	CASSVARVEDGYTF
TRBD1	12	TRBV2	NA	TRBJ1-1	TGTGCCAGCAGTCACAGGGGTGGGGAAGCTTTCTTT	CASSHRGGEAFF
NA	12	TRBV28	NA	TRBJ1-1	TGTGCCAGCAGATTTGGGCCGACTGAAGCTTTCTTT	CASRFGPTEAFF
NA	14	TRBV10-2	NA	TRBJ1-5	TGCGCCAGCAGTGAGTCCGGTCTAGGTCAGCCCCAGCATTTT	CASSESGLGQPQHF
NA	15	TRBV9	many	TRBJ1-2	TGTGCCAGCAGCGTAGCCGGGGGCGCCGGCTATGGCTACACCTTC	CASSVAGGAGYGYTF
NA	14	TRBV7-8	NA	TRBJ2-5	TGTGCCAGCAGCTTTAGCGGCAACCAAGAGACCCAGTACTTC	CASSFSGNQETQYF
TRBD2	16	TRBV5-5	few	TRBJ2-2	TGTGCCAGCAGCTTGGAAGCGGGGGGGCTCCCCGGGGAGCTGTTTTTT	CASSLEAGGLPGELFF
TRBD2	14	TRBV13	NA	TRBJ2-7	TGTGCCAGCAGCGCTAGCGGGGGGGCCTACGAGCAGTACTTC	CASSASGGAYEQYF
TRBD2	14	TRBV30	NA	TRBJ2-5	TGTGCCCTGGGGCTAGCGGGAGGAGTGGAGACCCAGTACTTC	CALGLAGGVETQYF
TRBD2	15	TRBV5-4	NA	TRBJ2-2	TGTGCCAGCAGCTCGAAGGGACTAGGTGCTGGGGAGCTGTTTTTT	CASSSKGLGAGELFF
TRBD1	14	TRBV28	few	TRBJ1-5	TGTGCCAGCAGCCGACAGGGCTCGGGACAGCCCCAGCATTTT	CASSRQGSGQPQHF
TRBD2	15	TRBV7-9	NA	TRBJ2-7	TGTGCCAGCAGCTTAGAAGCGGGGACCTCCTACGAGCAGTACTTC	CASSLEAGTSYEQYF
TRBD2	13	TRBV12-3/TRBV12-4	NA	TRBJ2-5	TGTGCCAGCAGTCGGACTAGCGGGGAGACCCAGTACTTC	CASSRTSGETQYF
NA	16	TRBV6-1	NA	TRBJ2-1	TGTGCCAGCAGTGAGTATGGAGGCGGACGATACAATGAGCAGTTCTTC	CASSEYGGGRYNEQFF
NA	16	TRBV18	NA	TRBJ1-5	TGTGCCAGCTCACCCACCTGGGCGAATAGCAATCAGCCCCAGCATTTT	CASSPTWANSNQPQHF
NA	12	TRBV6-5	NA	TRBJ1-5	TGTGCCACCCCGGGGGACCATCAGCCCCAGCATTTT	CATPGDHQPQHF
TRBD2	20	TRBV9	NA	TRBJ2-2	TGTGCCAGCGCCTCCCCTACAGGGGCTAGCGGGGGGGTGAAGACCGGGGAGCTGTTTTTT	CASASPTGASGGVKTGELFF
NA	15	TRBV2	NA	TRBJ1-1	TGTGCCAGCAGTGAAGCGCTTCCGGGTATCACTGAAGCTTTCTTT	CASSEALPGITEAFF
TRBD1	15	TRBV7-9	once	TRBJ1-5	TGTGCCAGCAGTCCACAGGGGGCGGGCAATCAGCCCCAGCATTTT	CASSPQGAGNQPQHF
NA	12	TRBV28	NA	TRBJ1-2	TGTGCCAGCATGCGGCAGGGATATGGCTACACCTTC	CASMRQGYGYTF
NA	14	TRBV7-9	NA	TRBJ2-2	TGTGCCAGCAGACTCGACAGAAACACCGGGGAGCTGTTTTTT	CASRLDRNTGELFF
NA	14	TRBV6-2/TRBV6-3	few	TRBJ2-7	TGTGCCAGCAGTTATGACGTGATAACCTACGAGCAGTACTTC	CASSYDVITYEQYF
TRBD1	15	TRBV10-3	NA	TRBJ1-2	TGTGCCATCAGCGCCGTCAATCAGGGGGGCAAAGGCTACACCTTC	CAISAVNQGGKGYTF